Presented here are 17 T cell receptor beta chains from one specimen sequenced in a study of cytomegalovirus exposure and HLA in healthy donors. The primer mix had 60 Vbeta and 13 Jbeta primers. This table comes from immunoSEQ multiplex PCR, and its TCRdb copy is limited to in-frame clones, with some not included. The sample gives some 160,000 clones, 70% to 85% of which show up once; 3% to 3.5% is in the top ten. Source material: PBMCs. Receptors originate from a male donor in good health and CMV-seronegative.

The rearrangement uses TRBV7-9 and TRBJ2-5, with 8 nucleotides matching TRBD2. The J call may be faulty, since TRBJ2-7 better matches the DNA end. Germline CDR1 is SEHNR and CDR2 is FQNEAQ (reference sequence). The CDR3 spans 16 residues. The CDR3 loop is CASSLSDTSGPYEQYF. The CDR3 DNA reads TGTGCCAGCAGCCTGAGTGATACTAGCGGACCCTACGAGCAGTACTTC.

The J gene is TRBJ1-1, the V gene TRBV7-2; TRBD1 agrees at 7 bases. With 1 base clipped from V and 5 bases from J, the junction kept 7 bases outside the gene matches. This CDR3 comprises 15 residues. Per the germline V gene, CDR1 is SGHTA and CDR2 is FQGNSA. Here the CDR3 reads CASSLVTGVGTEAFF. The CDR3 nucleotides read TGTGCCAGCAGCTTAGTAACAGGGGTGGGGACTGAAGCTTTCTTT.

This chain connects TRBV6-5 to TRBJ1-2; D not certain. V lost 0 bases, J lost 8 bases, and 10 bases lay in between. Germline V gene lookup returns CDR1 MNHEY and CDR2 SVGAGI. CDR3 length equals 13 residues. The CDR3 reads CASSYSNSWGYTF. CDR3 in DNA: TGTGCCAGCAGTTACTCGAACTCTTGGGGCTACACCTTC.

This clone showed up just a few times. The chain recombines TRBV11-2 with TRBJ1-6; D remains ambiguous. Trimming shortened V by 6 bases and J by 3 bases, and 12 bases separated the two germline ends. The CDR3 covers 15 residues. Germline loops: CDR1 SGHAT, CDR2 FQNNGV. The CDR3 reads CASREGRIYNSPLHF. The CDR3 bases are TGTGCCAGCAGGGAGGGCAGGATCTATAATTCACCCCTCCACTTT.

The chain combines TRBV7-3 with TRBJ2-1; 11 bases agree with TRBD2. The germline V gene has CDR1 SGHTA and CDR2 FQGTGA. The CDR3 spans 17 residues. Trimming took 2 bases from V and 7 from J; bases not matched to a gene: 10. CDR3 amino acids: CASSLSASGGPGNEQFF. The CDR3 bases are TGTGCCAGCAGCTTATCGGCTAGCGGGGGGCCAGGTAATGAGCAGTTCTTC.

The chain links TRBV2 to TRBJ1-5, with a tentative D call TRBD1 (5 bases). Germline V gene sequence: CDR1 SNHLY, CDR2 FYNNEI. Trimming took 6 bases from V and 4 from J, leaving 19 bases between them. This CDR3 spans 16 amino acids. CDR3 amino acids: CASRDRRDGLNQPQHF. Here the CDR3 DNA reads TGTGCCAGCAGAGATCGGAGGGACGGCCTTAATCAGCCCCAGCATTTT.

The chain employs TRBV28 and TRBJ2-2; tentative D call: TRBD2 (6 bases). This CDR3 is built from 14 residues. CDR1 is MDHEN, CDR2 SYDVKM, per germline. V was trimmed by 3 bases and J by 7 bases, leaving 12 bases between them. This CDR3 reads CASSLWGEIGELFF. The CDR3 DNA follows: TGTGCCAGCAGTTTGTGGGGGGAAATCGGGGAGCTGTTTTTT.

This rearrangement joins TRBV11-3 to TRBJ2-1; possibly TRBD2 for D (5 bases). V was pared by 1 base and J by 9 bases, with 13 bases between. The germline V gene encodes CDR1 SGHNT and CDR2 YENEEA. The CDR3 has 14 residues. Written as DNA, the CDR3 is TGTGCCAGCAGCTTAGGTCAAGCGGATCGTGAGCAGTTCTTC. Protein sequence: CASSLGQADREQFF.

The V gene is TRBV11-2, the J gene TRBJ2-7, with D perhaps matching TRBD1 (5 bases). The CDR3 contains 15 residues. Germline lookup yields CDR1 SGHAT and CDR2 FQNNGV. Trimming took 7 bases from V and 0 from J, leaving 16 bases between them. Here the CDR3 DNA reads TGTGCCAGCACCCTGGGTTACGGACACTCCTACGAGCAGTACTTC. Its protein is CASTLGYGHSYEQYF.

This CDR3 reads CASDTSANTGELFF. CDR3 bases: TGTGCCAGCGACACTTCCGCGAACACCGGGGAGCTGTTTTTT. The rearrangement uses TRBV18 and TRBJ2-2; D uncertain. The CDR3 sequence is 14 residues long. Germline V gives CDR1 KGHSH, CDR2 LQKENI. Between the trimmed V and J ends, which lost 8 bases and 0 bases, there was a span of 10 bases.

The genes are TRBV7-2 and TRBJ2-1; 9 positions match TRBD2. In germline, CDR1 is SGHTA, CDR2 FQGNSA. Trimming cost V 1 base and J 10 bases; bases outside gene matches: 5. The CDR3 covers 14 residues. CDR3 in amino acids: CASSLDQRGVEQFF. The CDR3 nucleotides are TGTGCCAGCAGCTTAGATCAGCGGGGGGTCGAGCAGTTCTTC.

The sample holds one count of this clone. This sequence joins TRBV7-8 and TRBJ2-5; possible D gene TRBD1, 6 bases. The CDR3 covers 14 residues. Trimming cost V 4 bases and J 5 bases, with 14 bases left between them. Germline V gene sequence: CDR1 SGHVS, CDR2 FQNEAQ. Here the CDR3 DNA reads TGTGCCAGCAGCTGGAAACAGGGTCGGGAGACCCAGTACTTC. Translation: CASSWKQGRETQYF.

V gene TRBV6-5 combines with J gene TRBJ2-3, with 7 bases lining up with TRBD1. This CDR3 spans 15 amino acids. J gave up 3 bases and V 6 bases, and 9 bases lay outside the gene matches. Germline CDR1 MNHEY, CDR2 SVGAGI. The CDR3 bases are TGTGCCAGCAGGCCGAGTAGGGGGCCAACAGATACGCAGTATTTT. This codes for CASRPSRGPTDTQYF.

The rearrangement joins TRBV7-9 to TRBJ2-7, with 8 bases lining up with TRBD1. Trimming removed 5 bases from V and 5 bases from J; junction bases left unmatched: 8. The CDR3 runs 14 residues. The germline V gene has CDR1 SEHNR and CDR2 FQNEAQ (reference sequence). CDR3 in DNA: TGTGCCAGCAGCCCGACGACAGGGGCCAACGAGCAGTACTTC. Its translation: CASSPTTGANEQYF.

This clone was found once. V and J are TRBV6-5 and TRBJ1-1; TRBD1 is a possible D gene (6 bases). CDR1 is MNHEY, CDR2 SVGAGI, per germline. Trimming took off 6 bases at V and 0 bases at J, with 14 bases between the two ends. The CDR3 sequence is 15 residues long. CDR3 sequence reads: CASSTSTGLNTEAFF. The CDR3 DNA follows: TGTGCCAGCAGCACTTCGACAGGCCTGAACACTGAAGCTTTCTTT.

This clone was found once. The CDR3 protein is CASSLVRGGPADTQYF. DNA for the CDR3: TGTGCCAGCAGCTTGGTCCGGGGAGGGCCTGCAGATACGCAGTATTTT. The chain has TRBV5-4 and TRBJ2-3, with TRBD2 matching over 7 bases. J lost 4 bases, V lost 0 bases, and 8 bases had no gene match. Germline CDR1 reads SGHNT; CDR2 reads YYREEE (reference sequence). The CDR3 extends over 16 amino acids.

The chain recombines TRBV7-9 with TRBJ2-5; 7 bases line up with TRBD1. Judging by the DNA end, TRBJ2-7 fits better; the J call may be wrong. The CDR3 is 16 amino acids. CDR1 is SEHNR and CDR2 is FQNEAQ in the germline V gene (reference sequence). This chain's CDR3 is CASSRWDSSRGYEQYF. CDR3 coding DNA: TGTGCCAGCAGCAGATGGGACAGCTCGAGGGGCTACGAGCAGTACTTC.